A single sample gave rise to the 11 T cell receptor beta chains below, sequenced in a study of T-cell reconstitution after alpha-beta-depleted transplantation in children. Unique molecular identifiers were used to barcode this TCRbeta library. Each CDR3 protein is one row after TCRdb ran MiXCR on the PCR reads. The sample lists about 980,000 distinct CDR3 sequences; about 29% were seen once. This specimen was PBMCs, mostly from graft donor cells, taken 360 days after TCRalphabeta/CD19-depleted stem cell transplant. The receptors shown here come from a boy under three years old who had a stem cell transplant for SCID, so the T cells may come from the graft donor.

This clonotype was seen a handful of times. The chain's CDR3 is CASSLAQAGLYSDTQYF. The CDR3 nucleotides are TGTGCCAGCAGTTTAGCGCAAGCGGGTCTTTATTCAGATACGCAGTATTTT. The chain carries TRBV12-3 or TRBV12-4 and TRBJ2-3, with D possibly TRBD2 on 6 matching bases. V lost 0 bases and J lost 4, with 17 bases in between. The CDR3 sequence is 17 residues long.

This clonotype came up a few times. V is TRBV27 and J is TRBJ2-1; perhaps TRBD1 as D (5 bases). CDR3 size: 17 residues. The germline V gene has CDR1 MNHEY and CDR2 SMNVEV (reference sequence). V gave up 6 bases and J gave up 0 bases, with 18 bases separating them. As DNA, the CDR3 is TGTGCCAGCAGCCAAACCCTGGGGCCTAGCTCCTACAATGAGCAGTTCTTC. This sequence encodes CASSQTLGPSSYNEQFF.

This clonotype was observed a few times. The V call is TRBV6-5, the J call TRBJ2-1; D possibly corresponds to TRBD2 (5 bases). Germline V lookup: CDR1 MNHEY, CDR2 SVGAGI. The CDR3 length is 13 residues. Trimming left V 4 bases short and J 5 bases short, with 9 bases between. The CDR3 loop is CASSLSSNNEQFF. The CDR3 nucleotides are TGTGCCAGCAGTTTATCTAGCAACAATGAGCAGTTCTTC.

V and J are TRBV6-1 and TRBJ2-1, with 8 bases lining up with TRBD2. Germline values: CDR1 MNHNS, CDR2 SASEGT. With V trimmed by 5 bases and J by 6 bases, 12 bases remained unmatched. This CDR3 comprises 16 residues. CDR3 amino acids: CASSRGAGGRGNEQFF. CDR3 sequence (DNA): TGTGCCAGCAGTAGGGGGGCGGGGGGCAGAGGCAATGAGCAGTTCTTC.

This chain uses TRBV28 with TRBJ2-7; 9 bases align to TRBD2. The V and J ends lost 5 bases and 7 bases, in that order; junction bases with no gene match: 9. The germline CDR1 and CDR2 sequences are MDHEN and SYDVKM. CDR3 length: 14 residues. In nucleotides, the CDR3 is TGTGCCAGCAGTCCAAGGCGGGGGGGAGCGGAGCAGTACTTC. Protein product: CASSPRRGGAEQYF.

This clonotype was counted between two and nine times. The V call is TRBV12-3 or TRBV12-4, the J call TRBJ2-5, with 12 bases matching TRBD2. The CDR3 spans 16 residues. V was pared by 6 bases and J by 4 bases, with 9 bases of the junction left unmatched. Here the CDR3 reads CASSSWTSGVRETQYF. Here the CDR3 DNA reads TGTGCCAGCAGCTCCTGGACTAGCGGGGTACGAGAGACCCAGTACTTC.

The chain recombines TRBV7-6 with TRBJ2-7; D is ambiguous. Germline V CDR1 and CDR2: SGHVS, FNYEAQ. The CDR3 loop spans 13 amino acids. Deletions cut 1 base from V and 3 bases from J, with 7 bases between. In DNA form, the CDR3 reads TGTGCCAGCAGCTTAGGGCAGTACTACGAGCAGTACTTC. It codes for CASSLGQYYEQYF.

This clonotype has just a few counts. The chain uses TRBV5-1 and TRBJ2-5, with D possibly being TRBD1 (5 bases). The V end was cut by 0 bases, the J end by 4 bases, with 7 bases between. CDR3 length equals 13 residues. Germline V gives CDR1 SGHRS, CDR2 YFSETQ. The CDR3 loop reads CASSLVGAETQYF. CDR3 sequence (DNA): TGCGCCAGCAGCTTGGTAGGGGCAGAGACCCAGTACTTC.

The rearrangement uses TRBV28 and TRBJ2-3; 10 bases agree with TRBD2. CDR1 and CDR2 (germline): MDHEN, SYDVKM. CDR3 length: 18 amino acids. The junction had 14 bases not matched to a gene; V was cut back by 7 bases and J by 1 base. CDR3 bases: TGTGCCAGCACCTTAGGACTTATAGCGGGGGGCCGCACAGATACGCAGTATTTT. Translation gives CASTLGLIAGGRTDTQYF. The full variable domain, with the rest looked up from reference TRBV28 and TRBJ2-3, is DVKVTQSSRYLVKRTGEKVFLECVQDMDHENMFWYRQDPGLGLRLIYFSYDVKMKEKGDIPEGYSVSREKKERFSLILESASTNQTSMYLCASTLGLIAGGRTDTQYFGPGTRLTVL.

The V call is TRBV5-1, the J call TRBJ2-5; D is unresolved. Trimming removed 4 bases at V and 2 bases at J, with 12 bases between. Germline V lookup: CDR1 SGHRS, CDR2 YFSETQ. CDR3 length equals 14 residues. The CDR3 DNA reads TGCGCCAGCAGCCCGGGTTACGCACAAGAGACCCAGTACTTC. Protein product: CASSPGYAQETQYF.

This chain joins TRBV20-1 and TRBJ2-7; D possibly uses TRBD1 or TRBD2 (7 bases each). The CDR3 runs 14 residues. Germline V gene lookup returns CDR1 DFQATT and CDR2 SNEGSKA (reference sequence). Trimming shortened V by 3 bases and J by 4 bases, and 16 bases separated the two germline ends. CDR3 DNA sequence: TGCAGTGCTAGTCCGGGCAGGGGGGGGTACGAGCAGTACTTC. It translates to CSASPGRGGYEQYF.